Each of the 28 T cell receptor beta chains below was sequenced from the same sample in a study of blood T cells in healthy people across ages. The authors ran a second PCR of about 6 to 11 cycles using a sample-barcoded 5' primer and a J-beta primer mix. In TCRdb, the 5' RACE reads were re-called with MiXCR into one record per CDR3 protein. The sample has 1.5 million to 2 million distinct CDR3 sequences, roughly 32% seen once. Sequencing was performed on blood. These receptors were taken from a woman in her 30s in good health.

The chain recombines TRBV5-1 with TRBJ2-5; tentatively, D is TRBD1 or TRBD2 (5 bases each). Trimming took 0 bases from V and 5 from J, leaving 23 bases between them. In germline, CDR1 is SGHRS, CDR2 YFSETQ. CDR3 length: 18 residues. CDR3 DNA sequence: TGCGCCAGCAGCTTGGGGCCCCGGGGACCGGGGCAGGCGGAGACCCAGTACTTC. Translating gives CASSLGPRGPGQAETQYF.

This clonotype has more than one count but fewer than ten. The rearrangement uses TRBV10-3 and TRBJ2-7, with TRBD2 matching 9 bases. Per the germline V gene, CDR1 is ENHRY and CDR2 is SYGVKD. J was trimmed by 1 base and V by 0 bases; bases with no gene match: 16. The CDR3 extends over 20 amino acids. The CDR3 DNA sequence: TGTGCCATCAGTGAGTCTCGTGTTAGGGGTAGCGGGGGCCCTTCCTACGAGCAGTACTTC. Protein: CAISESRVRGSGGPSYEQYF.

This clonotype showed up just a few times. The chain joins TRBV7-2 to TRBJ2-7; 10 nucleotides match TRBD2. V lost 5 bases, J lost 6 bases, and 7 bases stayed unmatched. The V gene's germline CDR1 is SGHTA and CDR2 FQGNSA. The CDR3 consists of 14 residues. The CDR3 protein is CASSKKRGGSEQYF. The DNA of the CDR3 is TGTGCCAGCAGCAAAAAGCGGGGGGGCTCCGAGCAGTACTTC.

The chain has TRBV6-1 and TRBJ1-4; D is uncertain. The germline V and J ends were trimmed by 4 bases and 6 bases, with 21 bases remaining between them. The V gene's germline CDR1 is MNHNS and CDR2 SASEGT. There are 17 residues in the CDR3. Written as DNA, the CDR3 is TGTGCCAGCAGTGTATCTAACCCCTGGGTGTCGGATGAAAAACTGTTTTTT. Translation gives CASSVSNPWVSDEKLFF.

The chain recombines TRBV2 with TRBJ2-1, with a weak D call TRBD2 (5 bases). This CDR3 has 13 amino acids. The germline V gene encodes CDR1 SNHLY and CDR2 FYNNEI. Trimming shortened V by 4 bases and J by 2 bases, and 6 bases separated the two germline ends. The CDR3 protein is CASSVLAYNEQFF. CDR3 in DNA: TGTGCCAGCAGTGTACTAGCCTACAATGAGCAGTTCTTC. The whole variable domain, filled in from reference TRBV2 and TRBJ2-1, reads EPEVTQTPSHQVTQMGQEVILRCVPISNHLYFYWYRQILGQKVEFLVSFYNNEISEKSEIFDDQFSVERPDGSNFTLKIRSTKLEDSAMYFCASSVLAYNEQFFGPGTRLTVL.

The chain combines TRBV20-1 with TRBJ2-1, with 7 bases that match TRBD1. The CDR3 runs to 10 residues. With V trimmed by 3 bases and J by 12 bases, 2 bases remained unmatched. Germline CDR1 is DFQATT and CDR2 is SNEGSKA (reference sequence). The CDR3 here is CSARTGRQFF. CDR3 DNA sequence: TGCAGTGCTAGGACAGGGAGGCAGTTCTTC.

In this sample, this clonotype turned up a few times. The chain carries TRBV18 and TRBJ1-2; D gene ambiguous. The CDR3 runs to 12 residues. Germline V gene sequence: CDR1 KGHSH, CDR2 LQKENI. V dropped 3 bases and J dropped 9 bases, with 11 bases sitting between them. CDR3 DNA: TGTGCCAGCTCACCGAGGGCGACTAGCTACACCTTC. Translation: CASSPRATSYTF.

This sequence joins TRBV15 and TRBJ1-3; D is unclear. Per germline, CDR1 LNHNV and CDR2 YYDKDF (reference sequence). The CDR3 extends over 13 amino acids. Trimming took off 8 bases at V and 3 bases at J, with 11 bases between the two ends. The chain's CDR3 is CATCDGYGNTIYF. CDR3 sequence (DNA): TGTGCCACCTGCGACGGTTATGGAAACACCATATATTTT.

This CDR3 is CSVRQSYEQYF. The CDR3 DNA is TGCAGTGTCCGGCAATCCTACGAGCAGTACTTC. The V and J genes are TRBV20-1 and TRBJ2-7; unclear D gene. The CDR3 has 11 residues. Germline values: CDR1 DFQATT, CDR2 SNEGSKA (reference sequence). The germline V and J ends were trimmed by 7 bases and 1 base, with 8 bases remaining between them.

This chain links TRBV7-3 with TRBJ2-5; possibly TRBD1 or TRBD2 for D (5 bases each). Trimming cost V 5 bases and J 9 bases, with 16 bases left between them. The CDR3 length is 13 residues. Germline CDR1 is SGHTA and CDR2 is FQGTGA. The CDR3 here is CASSPGTIGPQYF. CDR3 DNA sequence: TGTGCCAGCAGCCCCGGGACGATAGGGCCCCAGTACTTC. Together with reference TRBV7-3 and TRBJ2-5, the CDR3 gives the full variable domain: GAGVSQTPSNKVTEKGKYVELRCDPISGHTALYWYRQSLGQGPEFLIYFQGTGAADDSGLPNDRFFAVRPEGSVSTLKIQRTERGDSAVYLCASSPGTIGPQYFGPGTRLLVL.

Turning to this clonotype: A much bigger clone sits one base away, suggesting this may be a read error. The chain links TRBV20-1 to TRBJ2-7; maybe TRBD2 (6 bases). The CDR3 sequence is 17 residues long. The V end lost 1 base, the J end lost 2 bases, and 21 bases lay between the germline ends. CDR1 DFQATT and CDR2 SNEGSKA come from the germline V gene (reference sequence). The CDR3 DNA follows: TGCAGTGCTAGAGGAGAGGGCGGGACCCAGACCACCTACGAGCAGTACTTC. Translating gives CSARGEGGTQTTYEQYF.

This clonotype was picked up one time. The J gene is TRBJ2-7, the V gene TRBV30; D remains unclear. Trimming removed 8 bases from V and 1 base from J, with 9 bases in between. CDR1 is GTSNPN, CDR2 SVGIG, per germline (reference sequence). CDR3 length: 11 residues. The CDR3 sequence is CAMGVSYEQYF. The CDR3 DNA is TGTGCCATGGGCGTTTCCTACGAGCAGTACTTC.

CDR3 sequence: CASSLSSQGIFGKDQPQHF. For the CDR3, the DNA is TGTGCCAGCAGTTTAAGCTCACAGGGAATCTTCGGGAAAGATCAGCCCCAGCATTTT. The chain couples TRBV12-3 or TRBV12-4 to TRBJ1-5; possible D gene TRBD1, 6 bases. Trimming stripped 2 bases from V and 5 bases from J, with 25 bases between. This CDR3 contains 19 residues.

The chain links TRBV6-1 to TRBJ2-1; no clear D gene. Trimming removed 4 bases from V and 9 bases from J, with 7 bases in between. CDR3 length: 11 residues. Germline CDR1 MNHNS, CDR2 SASEGT. CDR3 residues: CASSASVEQFF. DNA of the CDR3: TGTGCCAGCAGTGCGAGTGTTGAGCAGTTCTTC.

V is TRBV9 and J is TRBJ2-3; D not resolved. Germline values: CDR1 SGDLS, CDR2 YYNGEE. This CDR3 contains 17 residues. V lost 4 bases and J 0 bases, leaving 18 bases between the germline ends. This CDR3 is CASSPDQGPWSTDTQYF. The CDR3 region has the DNA TGTGCCAGCAGCCCGGACCAAGGGCCGTGGAGCACAGATACGCAGTATTTT.

In this sample, this clonotype turned up a few times. The genes are TRBV6-6 and TRBJ2-1; a weak D match, TRBD2 (5 bases). Per the germline V gene, CDR1 is MNHNY and CDR2 is SVGAGI (reference sequence). This CDR3 region has 15 residues. Trimming left V 10 bases short and J 4 bases short, with 20 bases between. CDR3 sequence reads: CATFSLASQYNEQFF. Written as DNA, the CDR3 is TGTGCCACCTTCTCATTGGCTAGCCAGTACAATGAGCAGTTCTTC.

The rearrangement uses TRBV28 and TRBJ2-1, with 7 nucleotides matching TRBD2. Losses at the gene ends were 6 bases for V and 5 bases for J; bases not matched to a gene: 7. Germline lookup yields CDR1 MDHEN and CDR2 SYDVKM. This CDR3 is built from 14 residues. In nucleotides, the CDR3 is TGTGCCAGCAGGACTAGCCTGGGGGACAATGAGCAGTTCTTC. Translating gives CASRTSLGDNEQFF.

This chain links TRBV5-1 with TRBJ2-5; D might be TRBD1 (5 bases). The CDR3 runs 14 residues. Germline V gene data show CDR1 as SGHRS and CDR2 as YFSETQ. The V end was cut by 5 bases, the J end by 5 bases, with 16 bases between. CDR3 bases: TGCGCCAGCAGTGAAGGGAAGGGGAAGGAGACCCAGTACTTC. Its translation is CASSEGKGKETQYF.

This clonotype was counted only a few times. The rearrangement uses TRBV28 and TRBJ2-6; the match to TRBD1 covers 8 bases. The V gene end was trimmed by 8 bases and the J gene end by 2 bases; junction bases not matched to a gene: 20. CDR3 length equals 20 residues. Germline V gene data show CDR1 as MDHEN and CDR2 as SYDVKM. The CDR3 reads CASLDGVLRQGKTGANVLTF. The CDR3 DNA follows: TGTGCCAGCCTAGACGGGGTCTTGAGACAGGGGAAGACTGGGGCCAACGTCCTGACTTTC. Full variable domain (remainder filled in from reference TRBV28 and TRBJ2-6): DVKVTQSSRYLVKRTGEKVFLECVQDMDHENMFWYRQDPGLGLRLIYFSYDVKMKEKGDIPEGYSVSREKKERFSLILESASTNQTSMYLCASLDGVLRQGKTGANVLTFGAGSRLTVL.

Comment on this clonotype: This may stem from a read error, because a much larger clone lies one nucleotide away. This chain links TRBV7-8 with TRBJ2-7; possible D gene TRBD2, 6 bases. The end of the DNA fits TRBJ2-5 better, so the J call may be wrong. The length of the CDR3 is 15 residues. Per germline, CDR1 SGHVS and CDR2 FQNEAQ. CDR3 region: CASSLLADHRETQYF. DNA of the CDR3: TGTGCCAGCAGCCTACTAGCCGACCACCGAGAGACCCAGTACTTC.

The chain uses TRBV7-2 and TRBJ1-4, with TRBD1 matching 7 bases. The V segment lost 5 bases and the J segment 6 bases; nucleotides outside the gene matches: 6. From germline, CDR1 is SGHTA and CDR2 FQGNSA. The CDR3 extends over 14 amino acids. The CDR3 DNA follows: TGTGCCAGCAGCCAGCGGGACAGATATGAAAAACTGTTTTTT. This gives the protein CASSQRDRYEKLFF.

This clonotype has a count of ten or more. This chain's CDR3 is CSVMTGGSRNEQYF. CDR3 bases: TGCAGCGTCATGACAGGGGGGAGCAGGAACGAGCAGTACTTC. V is TRBV29-1 and J is TRBJ2-7; the match to TRBD1 covers 9 bases. This CDR3 region has 14 residues. Germline CDR1 and CDR2: SQVTM and ANQGSEA. J lost 5 bases, V lost 6 bases, and 11 bases had no gene match.

This clonotype was seen more than once but under ten times. The chain is built from TRBV29-1 and TRBJ1-2, with D unclear. Germline CDR1 reads SQVTM; CDR2 reads ANQGSEA. The ends were cut back, 3 bases at V and 5 bases at J, with 10 bases in the middle. The CDR3 is 12 amino acids. The CDR3 bases are TGCAGCGTTGAGACGGAACTATATGGCTACACCTTC. Residues: CSVETELYGYTF.

Comments on this clonotype: Germline and junction disagree at one end, which may indicate a read error. This chain links TRBV5-1 with TRBJ2-1; tentatively, D is TRBD2 (6 bases). CDR1 is SGHRS, CDR2 YFSETQ, per germline. CDR3 length: 14 residues. The chain's CDR3 is CATSPGVGYNEQFF. CDR3 DNA sequence: TGCGCCACCAGCCCGGGGGTGGGGTACAATGAGCAGTTCTTC.

V is TRBV15 and J is TRBJ2-1, with D possibly matching TRBD2 (5 bases). V was cut by 5 bases and J by 9 bases, with 11 bases left in between. The CDR3 is made up of 12 amino acids. Per germline, CDR1 LNHNV and CDR2 YYDKDF (reference sequence). In DNA form, the CDR3 reads TGTGCCACCAGCTCCCTCCGGGGTGAGCAGTTCTTC. Its translation is CATSSLRGEQFF.

This clonotype occurred once. This may be a read error: a much more frequent sequence differs by one nucleotide. The chain carries TRBV7-2 and TRBJ2-7; 8 nucleotides match TRBD2. V lost 1 base and J lost 9; bases outside the gene matches: 14. The germline CDR1 and CDR2 sequences are SGHTA and FQGNSA. The CDR3 spans 16 residues. CDR3: CASSLDGGLVRSGQYF. In DNA form, the CDR3 reads TGTGCCAGCAGCTTAGACGGGGGACTAGTACGCAGCGGGCAGTACTTC.

This clonotype showed up just a few times. The chain is built from TRBV10-3 and TRBJ2-5; 9 bases are a match to TRBD2. J gave up 1 base and V 3 bases, and 9 bases lay outside the gene matches. CDR1 is ENHRY and CDR2 is SYGVKD in the germline V gene. CDR3 size: 17 residues. This CDR3 is CAISDGGAGGPQETQYF. The CDR3 DNA is TGTGCCATCAGTGATGGGGGAGCGGGGGGCCCCCAAGAGACCCAGTACTTC.

This clonotype was detected a few times. The chain couples TRBV11-2 to TRBJ2-3; no definite D call. The CDR3 has 13 residues. CDR1 and CDR2 from the germline V gene are SGHAT and FQNNGV. Trimming cost V 6 bases and J 2 bases, with 9 bases left between them. The CDR3 spells CASRWGNTDTQYF. CDR3 DNA sequence: TGTGCCAGCAGGTGGGGTAACACAGATACGCAGTATTTT.